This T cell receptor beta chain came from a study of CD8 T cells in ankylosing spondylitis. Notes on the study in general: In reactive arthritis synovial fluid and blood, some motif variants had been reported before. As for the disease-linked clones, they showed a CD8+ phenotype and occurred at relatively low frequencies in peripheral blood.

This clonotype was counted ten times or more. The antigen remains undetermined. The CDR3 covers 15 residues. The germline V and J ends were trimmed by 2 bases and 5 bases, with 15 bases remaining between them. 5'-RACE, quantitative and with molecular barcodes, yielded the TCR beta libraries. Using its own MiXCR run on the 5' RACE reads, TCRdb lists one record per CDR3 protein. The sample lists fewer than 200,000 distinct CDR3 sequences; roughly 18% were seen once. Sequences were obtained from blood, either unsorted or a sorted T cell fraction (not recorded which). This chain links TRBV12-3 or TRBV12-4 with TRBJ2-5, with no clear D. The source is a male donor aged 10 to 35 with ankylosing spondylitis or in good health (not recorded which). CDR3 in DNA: TGTGCCAGCAGTTTACGTCAGATCGTCCCTGAGACCCAGTACTTC. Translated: CASSLRQIVPETQYF.